Listed here is a single TCR beta chain. It lacks a known antigen. Qualities for individual bases were not recorded, and no much larger clone is one base off. The data belong to a study of beta chain features in type 1 diabetes (dated by TCRdb to the late 2010s). Background on the whole study: Mean age, gender distribution, total cell number and subset yield did not differ between patients and healthy donors. Across all samples, fewer than 110,000,000 sorted cells were examined, and cell number per subset correlated strongly with RNA yield. The study compared TCRB repertoires of sorted circulating CD4+ T cell subsets between recently diagnosed type 1 diabetes patients and matched healthy donors. Whereas all 28 donors provided naive and central memory subsets, regulatory and stem cell-like memory subsets were isolated from just 8 patients and roughly 8 healthy donors.

The High Capacity cDNA Reverse Transcription Kit was used to reverse transcribe all of the isolated RNA, meaning that expressed TCRB transcripts were what got sequenced. Deep immunoSEQ sequencing was performed on naive, central memory and regulatory T cell samples, with an average of around 3.5 million total reads per sample. Sorted cells were lysed in RLT buffer and RNA was extracted with DNase-treated RNeasy Micro or Mini kits, depending on cell number. To prevent cross-contamination, every cell subset was processed on its own, while patient and healthy donor samples were processed together. The immunoSEQ multiplex PCR was used to amplify TCRB sequences from cDNA, generating 87-bp fragments that spanned the CDR3 region. Amplicons were sequenced on the Illumina HiSeq platform. In the paper's pipeline: Synthetic template baselines were used to correct PCR bias computationally, reads within Hamming distance 2 were collapsed together, and singletons that could not be merged were discarded. By aligning reads against IMGT, V, D and J genes, CDR3 length, and insertions or deletions at six rearrangement sites were assigned. Within each subset, clonotype counts were normalized to the number of sorted cells before true diversity and Gini coefficients were calculated with the tcR R package. The overlap coefficient, calculated on TCRB nucleotide sequences, was used to measure repertoire sharing. As a proxy for the pre-selection repertoire, out-of-frame TCRB sequences from naive cells were analyzed. TCRdb obtained this table from immuneACCESS and retained in-frame rearrangements with V and J assigned. These tables miss some clones; where compared with another copy, unresolved V genes account for less than half of the shortfall, and the remainder is unexplained. The D gene and trimming were derived from the DNA, and the V and J assignments and clone size from that table. The sample has hundreds of thousands of clones on record, approximately 28% of them singletons. 0.05% to 0.07% of the sample comes from the top ten.

From each donor, a single peripheral blood sample of around 0.12 L on average was drawn into heparinised tubes. A BD FACSAria II was used to sort naive, central memory, regulatory and stem cell-like memory CD4+ T cells with a panel that included CD45RO, CCR7, CD25, CD127, CD95 and CD27. A purity above 98% was achieved for all sorted populations. Right away, PBMCs were isolated by Lymphoprep density gradient centrifugation and were stained directly, with no culture step. Samples were stained and sorted in pairs, with one healthy donor and one patient per experiment, so that batch effects were minimized. The paper as a whole reports these results and caveats: Type 1 diabetes patients showed a moderate but significant shortening of TCRB CDR3 length in all four CD4+ subsets. Naive, central memory and regulatory TCRB repertoires appeared to be more similar among patients than among healthy donors. Shorter templates might have been favored by PCR, but patient and control samples were amplified and corrected together, so both groups would have been affected equally by any skew. Sequencing cDNA rather than genomic DNA could over-represent highly expressing activated cells, although activation and CD3 levels did not differ between groups. Patients with type 1 diabetes made fewer insertions and deleted more nucleotides at VDJ recombination sites, implying thymic rearrangement abnormalities. HLA sub-analyses involved small numbers of individuals, so any influence of HLA type on TCRB rearrangement remained unresolved.

The CDR3 measures 12 amino acids from cysteine to phenylalanine. The read is trimmed to its CDR3 DNA, 36 bases read in frame from base 1. CDR1 and CDR2 are drawn from the germline V gene (reference sequence): GTSNPN, SVGIG. V is clipped by 0 bases and J by 4 bases, and the sequence between their germline boundaries is 4 bases long. This sequence originates from a man aged 18-30 years in good health. Sequencing was carried out using naive CD4+ T cells from blood. This specimen's cell subset or site label, per the study, means: true naive CD4+ T cells. Recombination linked TRBV30 to TRBJ1-3, with no D gene named confidently. The base sequence is TGTGCCTGGAGTGTAAAGGGAAACACCATATATTTT. Its protein is CAWSVKGNTIYF.